Presented here are 6 T cell receptor beta chains from one specimen sequenced in a study of low-dose radiotherapy and immunotherapy resistance in tumors. Priming of first-strand cDNA relied on TRAV- and TRBV-specific primers (covering alpha and beta chains). An approximately 19-cycle PCR with a constant-region primer and V-primer adapter amplified TCRs. MiXCR was run by TCRdb on the reads, yielding one entry per CDR3 protein. The data show tens of thousands of distinct CDR3 sequences, 18% seen once. The time point: before trial treatment. The source was PBMCs, collected before treatment. All receptors derive from a male donor with prostate cancer.

The table lists this clonotype with many counts. This chain uses TRBV5-1 with TRBJ2-3; TRBD2 matches at 7 bases. In germline, CDR1 is SGHRS, CDR2 YFSETQ. The J segment lost 4 bases and the V segment lost 2 bases, leaving 7 bases of the junction unmatched. The CDR3 runs to 15 residues. The CDR3 coding sequence is TGCGCCAGCAGCTTCTCCGGGACTATTGCAGATACGCAGTATTTT. Protein product: CASSFSGTIADTQYF.

The count of this clonotype is one. The junction departs from the called germline gene at one end, perhaps through a read error. The chain links TRBV29-1 to TRBJ2-7, with 11 bases that match TRBD2. Germline V CDR1 and CDR2: SQVTM, ANQGSEA. The CDR3 runs 15 residues. The CDR3 loop is CSVEGTSGSSYEQYF. The CDR3 DNA is TGCAGCGTGGAAGGGACTAGCGGAAGCTCCTACGAGCAGTACTTC.

This clonotype was observed at least ten times. The CDR3 region has the DNA TGTGCCTCCGACGCTAGGCGAGGGAACACTGAAGCTTTCTTT. Amino acids: CASDARRGNTEAFF. J is TRBJ1-1 and V is TRBV24-1; no clear D. Between the trimmed V and J ends, which lost 12 bases and 1 base, there was a span of 17 bases. This CDR3 region has 14 residues. Germline lookup yields CDR1 KGHDR and CDR2 SFDVKD.

In its sample, this clonotype was seen many times. The genes are TRBV30 and TRBJ1-5; D is possibly TRBD1 (6 bases). Germline CDR1 reads GTSNPN; CDR2 reads SVGIG (reference sequence). The ends were cut back, 2 bases at V and 5 bases at J, with 16 bases in the middle. The CDR3 spans 15 residues. CDR3 region: CAWSPYGGKDQPQHF. The CDR3 DNA is TGTGCCTGGAGTCCGTATGGGGGCAAGGATCAGCCCCAGCATTTT.

This clonotype was found once. The CDR3 DNA sequence: TGTGCCAGCACCCGGGTGAGCCCTGAAGCTTTCTTT. Translated: CASTRVSPEAFF. The chain links TRBV7-8 to TRBJ1-1; D is unresolved. Germline CDR1 is SGHVS and CDR2 is FQNEAQ. V lost 7 bases to trimming and J lost 6 bases, with 12 bases between them. CDR3 length: 12 residues.

At least ten counts were recorded for this clonotype. The V gene is TRBV10-3, the J gene TRBJ2-7; D is undetermined. Germline CDR1 is ENHRY and CDR2 is SYGVKD. This CDR3 comprises 13 residues. Trimming took off 6 bases at V and 5 bases at J, with 14 bases between the two ends. The CDR3 region is CAIRTDTGDEQYF. The DNA for the CDR3 is TGTGCCATCAGGACCGACACTGGGGACGAGCAGTACTTC.